Detailed here is one T cell receptor beta chain. The antigen is unknown. This sample is drawn from a study of CXCR3-negative and CXCR3-positive naive CD8 T cells. Germline V gene data show CDR1 as SQVTM and CDR2 as ANQGSEA. The CDR3 totals 14 residues. Through 5' RACE with UMI labels, the TRB cDNA libraries were prepared. For each CDR3 protein, TCRdb gives one entry from its re-call of the 5' RACE reads, without DNA. This table lists 55,000 to 70,000 distinct CDR3 sequences. Study results and caveats: High diversity, comparable across both naive subsets, contrasted with much lower diversity in memory CD8+ cells. Naive cells that were CXCR3-negative or CXCR3-positive used TRBV-TRBJ genes alike, while memory cells diverged.

Material for sequencing was memory CD8+ T cells from blood. This receptor was obtained from a human donor in good health. Some clones in this sample may be carry-over from other donors' samples. The chain has TRBV29-1 and TRBJ2-7; TCRdb picks TRBD1, but there is no DNA to check that call. This chain's CDR3 is CSVHGPSPAYEQYF.